This is a list of T cell receptor beta chains from one sample in a study of human T cells and chemical hapten exposure. TCRdb analysed the RACE reads with MiXCR anew, one entry per CDR3 protein. The table records just over 70,000 distinct CDR3 sequences, approximately 12% of them present only once. Sequencing was performed on whole blood, taken in connection with sensitization to the hapten diphenylcyclopropenone (DPC). The receptors derive from a woman in her fifties or sixties with alopecia areata. Some clones in this sample may be carry-over from other donors' samples. Each CDR3 is given with its conserved first and last residue. The D gene is left open where the match is weak. Clone size appears in some rows only: once, few, many, or a class for an expanded clone.

few | TRBJ2-5 | TRBD2 | TRBV28 | TGTGCCAGCCTGGGAGCGGGGGCAGGGACCCAGTACTTC | CASLGAGAGTQYF
many | TRBJ2-7 | - | TRBV3-1 | TGTGCCAGCAGCCAAGACGGACTAACCTACGAGCAGTACTTC | CASSQDGLTYEQYF
- | TRBJ2-2 | - | TRBV6-6 | TGTGCCAGCAGTTACTCCACCGGGGAGCTGTTTTTT | CASSYSTGELFF
many | TRBJ2-1 | TRBD1 | TRBV29-1 | TGCAGCGTTGAAGATCGGACAGGGGGCTACAATGAGCAGTTCTTC | CSVEDRTGGYNEQFF
many | TRBJ2-7 | TRBD1 | TRBV7-2 | TGTGCCAGCAGCCCGGACAGGGGATACGAGCAGTACTTC | CASSPDRGYEQYF
many | TRBJ2-7 | TRBD2 | TRBV20-1 | TGCAGTGCAGAGCCCCCGGGACTAGCATACGAGCAGTACTTC | CSAEPPGLAYEQYF
- | TRBJ1-3 | - | TRBV6-2/TRBV6-3 | TGTGCCAGCTCGAGAAGAGTCGGAAACACCATATATTTT | CASSRRVGNTIYF
- | TRBJ2-7 | - | TRBV28 | TGTGCCAGCAGTAACCAGGGGAGCTCCTACGAGCAGTACTTC | CASSNQGSSYEQYF
once | TRBJ1-2 | TRBD1 | TRBV6-5 | TGTGCCAGCAGTTACTACGGACAGGGCGGCTACACCTTC | CASSYYGQGGYTF
few | TRBJ2-7 | - | TRBV5-6 | TGTGCCAGCAGCACTCGAGACATGGGGCAGTACTTC | CASSTRDMGQYF
many | TRBJ1-5 | - | TRBV7-2 | TGTGCCAGCAGCCCCGCATACGGGGGCAATCAGCCCCAGCATTTT | CASSPAYGGNQPQHF
few | TRBJ2-5 | TRBD1 | TRBV28 | TGTGCCAGCAGCTACGACAGGGTAGAGACCCAGTACTTC | CASSYDRVETQYF
few | TRBJ1-4 | - | TRBV4-3 | TGCGCCAGCAGCCAAAATCTGATAGGGCTGACCCCGACTAATGAAAAACTGTTTTTT | CASSQNLIGLTPTNEKLFF
many | TRBJ1-4 | - | TRBV12-3/TRBV12-4 | TGTGCCAGCAGTTTACCGTCCCAGGGCAGGGAAAAACTGTTTTTT | CASSLPSQGREKLFF
- | TRBJ2-2 | TRBD2 | TRBV2 | TGTGCCAGCAGTGGGGGACTAGCGGGAGCCGGGGAGCTGTTTTTT | CASSGGLAGAGELFF
- | TRBJ1-1 | - | TRBV18 | TGTGCCAGCTCACCACCAGGGCGGCTCACTGAAGCTTTCTTT | CASSPPGRLTEAFF
few | TRBJ2-5 | - | TRBV29-1 | TGCAGCGTTGCCCCAATCTCGAGGGTCCGTGCAGTGCAGGAGACCCAGTACTTC | CSVAPISRVRAVQETQYF
many | TRBJ2-7 | TRBD1 | TRBV3-1 | TGTGCCAGCAGCCCACAGGGGCCCGAGCAGTACTTC | CASSPQGPEQYF
many | TRBJ2-1 | - | TRBV28 | TGTGCCAGCGTGTTACACAATGAGCAGTTCTTC | CASVLHNEQFF
many | TRBJ1-1 | - | TRBV9 | TGTGCCAGCAGCGTCAGGGAGAGAACTGAAGCTTTCTTT | CASSVRERTEAFF
many | TRBJ2-5 | - | TRBV5-8 | TGTGCCAGCAGACCAGGGCGGACCCAGTACTTC | CASRPGRTQYF
- | TRBJ1-1 | - | TRBV6-2/TRBV6-3 | TGTGCCAGCAGTTTGTTAGGTAAAACTGAAGCTTTCTTT | CASSLLGKTEAFF
- | TRBJ1-2 | - | TRBV5-1 | TGCGCCAGCAGTCCCGACGGAGACTATGGCTACACCTTC | CASSPDGDYGYTF
few | TRBJ2-6 | - | TRBV7-6 | TGTGCCAGCAGCTTACAGAATCGTGGAGCAGGGGCCAACGTCCTGACTTTC | CASSLQNRGAGANVLTF
many | TRBJ2-7 | - | TRBV7-8 | TGTGCCAGCAGCCCTGGGGCGGACGAGCAGTACTTC | CASSPGADEQYF
- | TRBJ1-4 | - | TRBV4-3 | TGCGCCAGCAGCCAATACACAGCGACAACTAATGAAAAACTGTTTTTT | CASSQYTATTNEKLFF
many | TRBJ1-3 | - | TRBV9 | TGTGCCAGCAGCGCCAGCTCTGGAAACACCATATATTTT | CASSASSGNTIYF
- | TRBJ1-6 | - | TRBV11-2 | TGTGCCAGCAGCTTACCATGGGGAAATTCACCCCTCCACTTT | CASSLPWGNSPLHF
- | TRBJ1-2 | TRBD1 | TRBV7-9 | TGTGCCAGCAGCCCGGAACAGGGGGCGCATGGCTACACCTTC | CASSPEQGAHGYTF
few | TRBJ2-7 | - | TRBV11-1 | TGTACCAGCAGACGTAACCGGGACAACTCCTACGAGCAGTACTTC | CTSRRNRDNSYEQYF
- | TRBJ2-5 | TRBD2 | TRBV15 | TGTGCCACCAGCAGAGATCGGACTAGCGGGGGGACCCAGTACTTC | CATSRDRTSGGTQYF
- | TRBJ1-5 | - | TRBV24-1 | TGTGCCACCAGTGATTGGGGAGGGGGGGAGAGCAATCAGCCCCAGCATTTT | CATSDWGGGESNQPQHF
many | TRBJ1-1 | - | TRBV7-7 | TGTGCTAGCAGCTCGGGACTGAACACTGAAGCTTTCTTT | CASSSGLNTEAFF
few | TRBJ2-5 | - | TRBV30 | TGTGCCTGGAGTTCGGGTCCCCTGGGGACCCAGTACTTC | CAWSSGPLGTQYF
few | TRBJ2-2 | - | TRBV6-5 | TGTGCCAGCAGTTACCGGGCTTCGTTAGACAGATACACCGGGGAGCTGTTTTTT | CASSYRASLDRYTGELFF
few | TRBJ2-3 | TRBD2 | TRBV4-1 | TGCGCCAGCAGCCAAGATTACCTAGCGGGAAAGCAGGATACGCAGTATTTT | CASSQDYLAGKQDTQYF
- | TRBJ1-2 | - | TRBV29-1 | TGCAGCGTTCTTATGACAGTCTCCGATGGCTACACCTTC | CSVLMTVSDGYTF
- | TRBJ2-3 | - | TRBV9 | TGTGCCAGCAGCGTAGCTCACACAGATACGCAGTATTTT | CASSVAHTDTQYF
- | TRBJ2-1 | TRBD1 | TRBV3-1 | TGTGCCAGCAGCAATACTTCCGAGACAGGGGAGGATGAGCAGTTCTTC | CASSNTSETGEDEQFF
- | TRBJ1-5 | TRBD1 | TRBV5-6 | TGTGCCAGCAGCTTGGACAGGGGGTTGGATCAGCCCCAGCATTTT | CASSLDRGLDQPQHF
many | TRBJ1-1 | - | TRBV2 | TGTGCCAGCAAGGGGCATGCCCGATGGAACACTGAAGCTTTCTTT | CASKGHARWNTEAFF
few | TRBJ2-1 | TRBD2 | TRBV2 | TGTGCCAGCAGTGGGGCGACTAGCGGGAGGAGCTCCTACAATGAGCAGTTCTTC | CASSGATSGRSSYNEQFF
few | TRBJ1-4 | - | TRBV7-9 | TGTGCCAGCAGCAGGAGTGGGGAAACTTATGAAAAACTGTTTTTT | CASSRSGETYEKLFF
- | TRBJ1-5 | - | TRBV23-1 | TGCGCCAGCAGCCTACCAACAGGGATCGGGGATAGCAATCAGCCCCAGCATTTT | CASSLPTGIGDSNQPQHF
- | TRBJ2-5 | TRBD2 | TRBV7-2 | TGTGCCAGCAGCCCTTTAGCGGGAGCGCTAAGAGAGACCCAGTACTTC | CASSPLAGALRETQYF
few | TRBJ1-5 | - | TRBV2 | TGTGCCAGCAGGGCGGGCCAAAACCAGCCCCAGCATTTT | CASRAGQNQPQHF
few | TRBJ1-5 | - | TRBV19 | TGTGCCAGTAACTCGCAGTATAGCAATCAGCCCCAGCATTTT | CASNSQYSNQPQHF
many | TRBJ1-1 | - | TRBV12-3/TRBV12-4 | TGTGCCAGCAGTCCAAGAGGGTATCGGAACACTGAAGCTTTCTTT | CASSPRGYRNTEAFF
many | TRBJ1-4 | - | TRBV11-2 | TGTGCCAGCGGACGGGTCGGGTTGGAAAAACTGTTTTTT | CASGRVGLEKLFF
many | TRBJ2-5 | TRBD1 | TRBV5-8 | TGTGCCAGCAGCTTAGCGGGACAGGGGATTTACCAAGAGACCCAGTACTTC | CASSLAGQGIYQETQYF
few | TRBJ1-6 | - | TRBV7-9 | TGTGCCAGCAGCTCCAGGCTTTCACCCCTCCACTTT | CASSSRLSPLHF
many | TRBJ1-1 | - | TRBV5-1 | TGCGCCAGCAGCTTTGTCGGCGGCAGCATGAACACTGAAGCTTTCTTT | CASSFVGGSMNTEAFF
- | TRBJ1-1 | - | TRBV7-6 | TGTGCCAGCAGCTTAGACCCAGGGGCGGCTTCGAACACTGAAGCTTTCTTT | CASSLDPGAASNTEAFF
few | TRBJ2-7 | TRBD1 | TRBV19 | TGTGCCAGTACCGATCCCGGGACAGGGGTCTACGAGCAGTACTTC | CASTDPGTGVYEQYF
- | TRBJ2-7 | TRBD1 | TRBV7-2 | TGTGCCAGCAGCCCTATTCGACAGGGGGACGAGCAGTACTTC | CASSPIRQGDEQYF
- | TRBJ2-3 | - | TRBV6-2/TRBV6-3 | TGTGCCAGCAGGTGGCTCTTGGGACCTGGCACAGATACGCAGTATTTT | CASRWLLGPGTDTQYF
- | TRBJ2-4 | - | TRBV29-1 | TGCAGCGTTGAAGATCCGCAAGGGGTAAACATTCAGTACTTC | CSVEDPQGVNIQYF